Listed below are T cell receptor beta chains from one sample, sequenced in a study of beta chain features in type 1 diabetes. Data came from immunoSEQ multiplex PCR; TCRdb stores just in-frame clones and leaves some out. The sample holds 300,000 to 350,000 clones; 12% to 15% are singletons and the top ten take over 5%. The material sequenced was central memory CD4+ T cells from blood. These TCRs come from a man aged 25 to 40 in good health. CDR3s include the opening cysteine and the closing phenylalanine or tryptophan. The D gene is left open where the match is weak. Clone size appears in some rows only: once, few, many, or a class for an expanded clone.

D gene,clone size,V gene,J gene,CDR3 DNA,CDR3 protein
-,-,TRBV19,TRBJ2-2,TGTGCCAGTAGTACAACAGGGATAAGGAACACCGGGGAGCTGTTTTTT,CASSTTGIRNTGELFF
TRBD2,-,TRBV4-1,TRBJ2-3,TGCGCCAGCAGCCCGTACCCGACTAGCGGGGGGGGCACAGATACGCAGTATTTT,CASSPYPTSGGGTDTQYF
-,few,TRBV7-2,TRBJ1-1,TGTGCCAGCAGCTTCCGGAACACTGAAGCTTTCTTT,CASSFRNTEAFF
-,-,TRBV7-3,TRBJ2-1,TGTGCCAGCAGCTTAATAGCGGACCTGGGAAATGAGCAGTTCTTC,CASSLIADLGNEQFF
-,-,TRBV5-1,TRBJ2-7,TGCGCCAGCAGCTTAGACGGGCGCTACGAGCAGTACTTC,CASSLDGRYEQYF
TRBD2,few,TRBV5-6,TRBJ2-1,TGTGCCAGCAGGTTGACACTAGCGGACTACAATGAGCAGTTCTTC,CASRLTLADYNEQFF
TRBD1,few,TRBV5-4,TRBJ1-1,TGTGCCAGCAGCTTACGGGACAGGGGGCGGACTGAAGCTTTCTTT,CASSLRDRGRTEAFF
TRBD1,-,TRBV6-6,TRBJ1-2,TGTGCCAGCAGTAACCGACAGGGTGGTGGCTACACCTTC,CASSNRQGGGYTF
TRBD1,-,TRBV4-3,TRBJ2-3,TGCGCCAGCAGCCAAGGACAGGGCAAAGCAGATACGCAGTATTTT,CASSQGQGKADTQYF
TRBD2,-,TRBV7-6,TRBJ2-4,TGTGCCAGCAGCCCCGACACCCCCGGGACTAGCGGGGGGCGGGCCCAAAACATTCAGTACTTC,CASSPDTPGTSGGRAQNIQYF
-,few,TRBV7-2,TRBJ2-2,TGTGCCAGCAGCTTAGGGGCAGCGACCGGGGAGCTGTTTTTT,CASSLGAATGELFF
TRBD2,-,TRBV19,TRBJ2-2,TGTGCCAGTAACAAGAGCTCGGGAGGGTTTCTCGGGGAGCTGTTTTTT,CASNKSSGGFLGELFF
-,few,TRBV6-6,TRBJ1-3,TGTGCCAGCAGTAGAGCGGGATCTGGAAACACCATATATTTT,CASSRAGSGNTIYF
-,-,TRBV27,TRBJ2-1,TGTGCCAGCAGGACCGGGATGATATACAATGAGCAGTTCTTC,CASRTGMIYNEQFF
-,few,TRBV14,TRBJ1-5,TGTGCCAGCAGCCAATCAGGTGGGGGGGGTCAGCCCCAGCATTTT,CASSQSGGGGQPQHF
TRBD2,few,TRBV5-4,TRBJ2-1,TGTGCCAGCAGCTTGCGGCCTAGCGGGAGGGCCCGCAATGAGCAGTTCTTC,CASSLRPSGRARNEQFF
TRBD2,-,TRBV4-2,TRBJ2-1,TGTGCCAGCAGCCAAGGCCCTATGCGGGACAGCGGGAGGGCCAGTAATGAGCAGTTCTTC,CASSQGPMRDSGRASNEQFF
TRBD1,-,TRBV28,TRBJ1-4,TGTGCCAGCAGTCCCTCCGGACAGGATAATGAAAAACTGTTTTTT,CASSPSGQDNEKLFF
TRBD1,once,TRBV7-9,TRBJ1-1,TGTGCCAGCAGCTCAACCCACAGGGGGGGCACTGAAGCTTTCTTT,CASSSTHRGGTEAFF
TRBD2,-,TRBV15,TRBJ2-1,TGTGCCACCAGCAGAGAGTTAGCAAGAACTAGCGGGGTTTACAATGAGCAGTTCTTC,CATSRELARTSGVYNEQFF
TRBD2,-,TRBV7-9,TRBJ2-5,TGTGCCAGTTCACTAGCGGGAGTGCCGGAGACCCAGTACTTC,CASSLAGVPETQYF
TRBD2,few,TRBV5-6,TRBJ2-5,TGTGCCAGCAGCTCTCGAAGCGGGGGGCAAGAGACCCAGTACTTC,CASSSRSGGQETQYF
TRBD2,-,TRBV2,TRBJ2-3,TGTGCCAGCAGTTGGAGGGAGGGGGATACGCAGTATTTT,CASSWREGDTQYF
-,few,TRBV30,TRBJ1-5,TGTGCCTGGAGTAACAGGGACATTTCCAATCAGCCCCAGCATTTT,CAWSNRDISNQPQHF